The T cell receptor (beta chain) under discussion was sequenced for a study of T-cell reconstitution after alpha-beta-depleted transplantation in children. Regarding the study as a whole: Surviving recipient T cells and intrathymic progenitors accounted for some patients' high TCRbeta diversity at day 60. It was newly produced T cells that mostly accounted for T-cell counts and diversity one year after transplant. Several hundred expanded graft clones reportedly gave rise to the alpha-beta T cells present about two months after transplant.

The junction had 8 bases not matched to a gene; V was cut back by 4 bases and J by 2 bases. CDR1 SGHRS and CDR2 YFSETQ come from the germline V gene. The CDR3 totals 15 residues. At least ten counts were recorded for this clonotype. What it binds is not known. As it was prepared, the TCRbeta library received unique molecular identifiers. Using its own MiXCR run on the PCR reads, TCRdb lists one record per CDR3 protein. The table lists 130,000 or so distinct CDR3 sequences, roughly 10% of them singletons. The source of this sequence is a girl in the first two years of life who had a stem cell transplant for combined immunodeficiency, so the T cells may come from the graft donor. The genes are TRBV5-1 and TRBJ2-7; TRBD1 matches at 8 bases. The source was PBMCs, mostly from graft donor cells, collected 180 days after TCRalphabeta/CD19-depleted stem cell transplant. This CDR3 reads CASSDRDRSTYEQYF. The DNA of the CDR3 is TGCGCCAGCAGCGACCGGGACAGGTCGACCTACGAGCAGTACTTC.